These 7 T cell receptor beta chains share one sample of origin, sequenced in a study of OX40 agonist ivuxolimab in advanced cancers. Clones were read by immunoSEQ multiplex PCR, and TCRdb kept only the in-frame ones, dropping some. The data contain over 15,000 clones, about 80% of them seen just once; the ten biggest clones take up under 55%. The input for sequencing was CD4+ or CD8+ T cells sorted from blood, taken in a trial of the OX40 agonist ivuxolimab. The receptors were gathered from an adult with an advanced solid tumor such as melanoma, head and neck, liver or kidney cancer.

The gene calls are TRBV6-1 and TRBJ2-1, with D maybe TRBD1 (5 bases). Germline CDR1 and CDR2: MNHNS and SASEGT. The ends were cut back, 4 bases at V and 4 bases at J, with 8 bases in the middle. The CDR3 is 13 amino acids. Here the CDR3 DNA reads TGTGCCAGCAGTGGACAGTTATACAATGAGCAGTTCTTC. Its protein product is CASSGQLYNEQFF.

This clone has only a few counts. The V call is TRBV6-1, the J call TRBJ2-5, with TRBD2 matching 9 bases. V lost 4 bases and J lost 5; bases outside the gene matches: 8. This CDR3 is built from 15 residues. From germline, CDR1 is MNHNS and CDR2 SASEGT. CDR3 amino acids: CASSVLPGTSETQYF. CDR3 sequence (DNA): TGTGCCAGCAGTGTTCTCCCCGGGACTAGCGAGACCCAGTACTTC.

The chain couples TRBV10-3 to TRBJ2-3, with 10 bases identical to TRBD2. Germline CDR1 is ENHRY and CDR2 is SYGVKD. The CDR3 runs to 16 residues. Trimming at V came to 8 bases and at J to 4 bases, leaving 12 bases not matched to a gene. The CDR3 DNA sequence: TGTGCCATCTCTTCTCTGGCTAGCGGGAGTTCAGATACGCAGTATTTT. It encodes CAISSLASGSSDTQYF.

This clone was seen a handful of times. The CDR3 nucleotides read TGTGCCAGCAGCTTAGTTGGCGGCTCCTCGAGGGAGCAGTACTTC. It encodes CASSLVGGSSREQYF. The chain has TRBV7-6 and TRBJ2-7; D remains unclear. CDR3 length: 15 residues. From germline, CDR1 is SGHVS and CDR2 FNYEAQ. The germline V and J ends were trimmed by 1 base and 7 bases, with 17 bases remaining between them.

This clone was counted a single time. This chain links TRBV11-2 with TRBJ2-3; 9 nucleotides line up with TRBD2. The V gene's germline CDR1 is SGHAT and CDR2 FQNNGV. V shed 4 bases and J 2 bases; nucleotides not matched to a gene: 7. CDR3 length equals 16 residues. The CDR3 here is CASSSGTSRYTDTQYF. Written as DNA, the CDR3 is TGTGCCAGCAGCTCGGGGACTAGCAGATACACAGATACGCAGTATTTT.

CDR3 sequence reads: CASSYRQINEQFF. The CDR3 coding sequence is TGTGCCAGCAGTTACCGCCAGATCAATGAGCAGTTCTTC. The chain employs TRBV6-5 and TRBJ2-1; D uncertain. Germline V gene lookup returns CDR1 MNHEY and CDR2 SVGAGI. V lost 2 bases to trimming and J lost 6 bases, with 8 bases between them. The CDR3 spans 13 residues.

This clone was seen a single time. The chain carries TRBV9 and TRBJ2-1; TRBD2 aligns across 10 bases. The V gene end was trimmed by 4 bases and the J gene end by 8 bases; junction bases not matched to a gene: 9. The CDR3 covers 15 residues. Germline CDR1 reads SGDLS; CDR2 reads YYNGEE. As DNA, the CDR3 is TGTGCCAGCAGCCCCGGCCGGACTAGCGGCGATGAGCAGTTCTTC. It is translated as CASSPGRTSGDEQFF. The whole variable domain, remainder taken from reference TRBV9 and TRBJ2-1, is DSGVTQTPKHLITATGQRVTLRCSPRSGDLSVYWYQQSLDQGLQFLIQYYNGEERAKGNILERFSAQQFPDLHSELNLSSLELGDSALYFCASSPGRTSGDEQFFGPGTRLTVL.